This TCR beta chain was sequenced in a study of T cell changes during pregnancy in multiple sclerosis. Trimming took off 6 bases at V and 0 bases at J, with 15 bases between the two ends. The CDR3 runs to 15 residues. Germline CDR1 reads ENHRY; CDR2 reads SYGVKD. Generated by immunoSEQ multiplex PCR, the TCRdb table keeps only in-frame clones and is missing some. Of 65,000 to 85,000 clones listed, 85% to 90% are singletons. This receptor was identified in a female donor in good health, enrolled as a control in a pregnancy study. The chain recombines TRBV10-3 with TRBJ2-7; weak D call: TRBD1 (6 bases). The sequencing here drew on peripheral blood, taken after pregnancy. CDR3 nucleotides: TGTGCCATCAGAACCGGGACACTGGACTCCTACGAGCAGTACTTC. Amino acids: CAIRTGTLDSYEQYF.